The clone carrying this TCR beta chain was counted only a few times. The entry originates in a study of quantifying T cell responses using KT2 cells. Overall study context: cDNA was made from DNase-treated RNA using alpha and beta constant primers.

Germline lookup yields CDR1 SGHAT and CDR2 FQNNGV. There are 13 residues in the CDR3. V was shortened by 4 bases and J by 5 bases, with 11 bases between the two germline ends. A single-stranded UMI oligo with SP2 sequence was ligated to cDNA 3' ends. First-round PCR used 4 cycles and beta primers RC1.1 and RC1.2 covering TRBC1 and TRBC2. TCRdb re-analysed the UMI-ligation and nested PCR reads in MiXCR, keeping a single row per CDR3 protein. The sample has 39,000 or so distinct CDR3 sequences, 17% seen once. Sequencing input: PBMCs spiked with cells of the T cell clone KT2. The receptor was derived from a human donor. This chain joins TRBV11-2 and TRBJ2-5; D is unresolved. CDR3 nucleotides: TGTGCCAGCAGCTCCCTAGATCGGGAGACCCAGTACTTC. Encoded protein: CASSSLDRETQYF.